The entry below gives a single TCR beta chain sequence along with its context. Antigen specificity is unknown. CD45RO-negative CD8 cells positively selected for CCR7 made up the naive population, which excluded terminally differentiated effector memory CD45RA+ cells. The donors were adults (healthy and HIV-negative) with no recent acute infections or vaccinations. These data belong to a study of shared clonotypes between healthy human individuals. Across several immunoSEQ plates, the genomic DNA of each subset was split evenly. The assay was immunoSEQ multiplex PCR, and TCRdb's table has in-frame clones only and misses some. The table has millions of clones, about 95% seen once. The CDR3 loop spans 15 amino acids. Trimming took 0 bases from V and 0 from J, leaving 8 bases between them. The germline V gene has CDR1 LGHNA and CDR2 YSLEER. Study-wide findings and caveats: The authors sampled blood alone, and tissue repertoires likely differ. Non-shared clonotypes displayed generation probabilities falling below those of clonotypes present in all four donors.

V gene TRBV4-3 combines with J gene TRBJ2-5, with D unclear. This TCR came from a man aged 18 to 29 in good health. Specimen: naive CD8+ T cells sorted from blood. This chain's CDR3 is CASSQDWADQETQYF. The CDR3 region has the DNA TGCGCCAGCAGCCAAGATTGGGCTGACCAAGAGACCCAGTACTTC.